These 5 T cell receptor beta chains came from one sample sequenced in a study of response to subunit inactivated influenza vaccine. MiXCR, run by TCRdb on the RT-PCR reads, gives a single entry per CDR3 protein. Among about 540,000 distinct CDR3 sequences listed, under 30% were seen once. These sequences were also reported in another study, on T cells expressing NK-cell markers. That work contributes: Template switching by 5'RACE with UMIs generated the TCR beta cDNA.

The material was CD4+ T cells sorted from PBMCs, obtained about 13 days after vaccination. The receptors originated from a man aged 50 to 60 who received an inactivated influenza vaccine.

This clonotype was observed at least ten times. The chain combines TRBV6-5 with TRBJ2-7; weak D call: TRBD1 (6 bases). The V end lost 2 bases, the J end lost 3 bases, and 11 bases lay between the germline ends. The CDR3 runs to 14 residues. The germline V gene encodes CDR1 MNHEY and CDR2 SVGAGI. This CDR3 is CASSYRQVSYEQYF. CDR3 coding DNA: TGTGCCAGCAGTTACCGACAGGTTAGCTACGAGCAGTACTTC.

In regard to this clonotype: One junction end disagrees with the germline gene, perhaps due to a read error. This sequence joins TRBV7-7 and TRBJ2-1; tentatively, D is TRBD2 (5 bases). This CDR3 is built from 18 residues. The germline V gene encodes CDR1 SSHAT and CDR2 FNYEAQ (reference sequence). CDR3 bases: TGTGCTAGCAGCTTAGAAGTTTTCCGTACTAGTTCTGCTAATGAGCAGTTCTTC. Translated, it gives CASSLEVFRTSSANEQFF.

The rearrangement links TRBV28 to TRBJ2-4; TRBD2 matches 7 bases. Germline values: CDR1 MDHEN, CDR2 SYDVKM. The CDR3 length is 14 residues. Losses at the gene ends were 5 bases for V and 8 bases for J; bases not matched to a gene: 9. The CDR3 loop reads CASSRTGGDYIQYF. The CDR3 region has the DNA TGTGCCAGCAGTCGCACTGGGGGGGATTACATTCAGTACTTC.

This clonotype showed up just a few times. The rearrangement uses TRBV6-2 or TRBV6-3 and TRBJ1-6, with D perhaps matching TRBD1 (5 bases). Trimming pared 7 bases from V and 1 base from J, leaving 8 bases between. CDR3 length: 14 residues. CDR1 and CDR2 (germline): MNHEY, SVGEGT. CDR3 in DNA: TGTGCCAGCACGGGGCAGTCCTATAATTCACCCCTCCACTTT. Protein sequence: CASTGQSYNSPLHF.

The rearrangement links TRBV5-1 to TRBJ2-1; 10 bases line up with TRBD1. Germline V lookup: CDR1 SGHRS, CDR2 YFSETQ. V dropped 6 bases and J dropped 2; count of bases not matched to a gene: 8. CDR3 size: 16 residues. CDR3 in DNA: TGCGCCAGCACCGTGTCCGGGACAGGGGCCTACAATGAGCAGTTCTTC. Translated, it gives CASTVSGTGAYNEQFF.